This TCR beta chain was sequenced during a study of PD-L1 blockade in urothelial cancer. Study summary: Investigators checked blood 3 weeks (second dose) and 6 weeks after treatment start.

CDR3 length: 16 amino acids. In germline, CDR1 is SGHNT, CDR2 YENEEA. Trimming at V came to 6 bases and at J to 1 base, leaving 6 bases not matched to a gene. Sequencing used immunoSEQ multiplex PCR; TCRdb keeps in-frame clones, though not all of them. Of 35,000 to 40,000 clones in the sample, around 90% were seen once. Pretreatment and on-treatment samples were taken, numbering 1 to 8 per patient. This sequence originates from a man in his 70s with urothelial cancer. V usage is TRBV11-3 and J usage is TRBJ2-5; 12 positions match TRBD1. Sequenced here: PBMCs, sampled around atezolizumab (anti-PD-L1) treatment. DNA of the CDR3: TGTGCCAGCAGGCAACCGGGACAGGGGGCCCAAGAGACCCAGTACTTC. This gives the protein CASRQPGQGAQETQYF.